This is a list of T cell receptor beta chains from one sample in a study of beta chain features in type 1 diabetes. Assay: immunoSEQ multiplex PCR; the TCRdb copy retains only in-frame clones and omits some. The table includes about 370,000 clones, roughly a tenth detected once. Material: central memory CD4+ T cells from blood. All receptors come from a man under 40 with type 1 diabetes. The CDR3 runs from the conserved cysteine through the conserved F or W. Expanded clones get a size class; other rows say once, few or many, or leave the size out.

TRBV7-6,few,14,CASSLDRTSYEQYF
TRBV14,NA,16,CASSQGAGGSYYEQYF
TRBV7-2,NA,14,CASSPGSTGNTIYF
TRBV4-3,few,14,CASSQDTGRNEQFF
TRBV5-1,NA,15,CASSQRGGNTGELFF
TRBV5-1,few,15,CASSWSGRGPGELFF
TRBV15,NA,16,CATSRGGQGADNEQFF
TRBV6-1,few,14,CASILSPGNTEAFF
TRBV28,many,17,CASSFRVDSSGANVLTF
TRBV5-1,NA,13,CASGNTRDSPLHF
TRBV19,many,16,CASADPGGSGANVLTF
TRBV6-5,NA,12,CATNGPNQPQHF
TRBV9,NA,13,CASSVSGSTEQYF
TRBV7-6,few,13,CASSLAGEEGYTF
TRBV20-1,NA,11,CSASKNTEAFF
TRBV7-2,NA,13,CASSLMTGNEQFF
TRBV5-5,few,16,CASSLGGQGHTDTQYF
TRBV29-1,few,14,CSVKELDSNQPQHF
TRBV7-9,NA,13,CASSWTGQETQYF
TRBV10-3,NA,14,CAISAREEVGELFF
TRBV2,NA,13,CASGDTPGTEAFF
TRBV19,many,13,CASSIGLRETQYF
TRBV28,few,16,CASSTRTVSKPYEQYF
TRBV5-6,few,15,CASSTGRGRGDIQYF
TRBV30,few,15,CAWSSRRGSPYEQYF
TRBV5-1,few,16,CASSWGPGQGQETQYF
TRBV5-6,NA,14,CASSPLTGRGEQYF
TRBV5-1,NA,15,CASSLAGQTHQPQHF
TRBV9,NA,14,CASTTSGGHNEQFF
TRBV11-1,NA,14,CASSLGAGVDEQYF
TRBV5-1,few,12,CASSSNRDEQYF
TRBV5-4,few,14,CASSLQTNTGELFF